This T cell receptor beta chain was obtained from a study of T cells in Graves' hyperthyroidism and ophthalmopathy. Study-wide points: Also found in blood were most expanded thyroid clonotypes above 0.001.

V lost 4 bases and J lost 5, with 11 bases in between. The CDR3 has 13 residues. Germline assignment: CDR1 ENHRY and CDR2 SYGVKD. This clonotype was observed once. Its antigen is currently unknown. Patients were aged 18 to 65, had disease duration under 2 months, and had newly diagnosed hyperthyroidism. Clinicians diagnosed patients from clinical symptoms, serum thyroxine and TRAb, thyroid ultrasound and orbital computed tomography. From RNA transcripts, TCR beta CDR3 regions were amplified. Primed by the HTBI set, a first-round RT-PCR was run on the TCR CDR3. TCRdb used MiXCR to reprocess the multiplex PCR reads, holding one entry per CDR3 protein. The data contain 800,000 or so distinct CDR3 sequences, 38% of them singletons.

This chain uses TRBV10-3 with TRBJ1-1; D uncertain. The sample was blood. The receptor comes from a man between 18 and 29 years old with Graves' hyperthyroidism. DNA for the CDR3: TGTGCCATCAGTGGAGAGGGCCGGACTGAAGCTTTCTTT. Amino acids: CAISGEGRTEAFF.